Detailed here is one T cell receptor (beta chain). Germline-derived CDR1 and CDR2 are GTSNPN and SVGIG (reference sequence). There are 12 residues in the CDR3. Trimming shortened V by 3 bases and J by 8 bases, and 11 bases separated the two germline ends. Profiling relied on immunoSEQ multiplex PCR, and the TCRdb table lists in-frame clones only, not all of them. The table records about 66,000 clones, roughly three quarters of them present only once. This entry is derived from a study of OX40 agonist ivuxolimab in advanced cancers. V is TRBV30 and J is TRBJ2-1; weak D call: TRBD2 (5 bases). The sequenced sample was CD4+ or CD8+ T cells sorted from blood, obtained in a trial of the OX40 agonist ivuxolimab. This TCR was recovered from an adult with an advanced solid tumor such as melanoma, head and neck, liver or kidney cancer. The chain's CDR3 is CAWRLVSYEQFF. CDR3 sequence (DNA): TGTGCCTGGAGACTAGTTTCCTATGAGCAGTTCTTC.